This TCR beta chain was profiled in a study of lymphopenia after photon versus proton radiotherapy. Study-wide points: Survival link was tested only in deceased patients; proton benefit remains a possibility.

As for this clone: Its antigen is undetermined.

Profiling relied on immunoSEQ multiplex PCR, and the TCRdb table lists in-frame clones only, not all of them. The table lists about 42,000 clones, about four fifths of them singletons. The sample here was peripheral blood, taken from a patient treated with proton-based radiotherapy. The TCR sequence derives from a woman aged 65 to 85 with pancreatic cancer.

The CDR3 DNA reads as TGTGCCAGCAGCTTAGATCCATACAATGAGCAGTTCTTC. Protein sequence: CASSLDPYNEQFF. V is TRBV11-3 and J is TRBJ2-1; D remains ambiguous. CDR3 length equals 13 residues. Trimming cost V 0 bases and J 4 bases, with 4 bases left between them. Per germline, CDR1 SGHNT and CDR2 YENEEA.